The next 20 T cell receptor beta chains were all read from a single sample in a study of T cell responses to AZD1222 COVID-19 vaccine. Profiled with immunoSEQ multiplex PCR; TCRdb holds only in-frame clones, not every one. The sample includes 130,000 to 150,000 clones, roughly 90% of them seen just once. The sequenced sample was peripheral blood, obtained 28 days after the second dose of the MenACWY control vaccine. These receptors came from an adult who received the MenACWY meningococcal vaccine as a control.

The CDR3 DNA reads as TGTGCCAGCAGCTTGTCCCCTTCAGGACTTTATGGCTACACCTTC. Encoded protein: CASSLSPSGLYGYTF. V is TRBV7-9 and J is TRBJ1-2; D ambiguous. CDR3 size: 15 residues. Trimming removed 3 bases at V and 5 bases at J, with 16 bases between. The germline V gene has CDR1 SEHNR and CDR2 FQNEAQ (reference sequence). Full variable domain (remainder filled in from reference TRBV7-9 and TRBJ1-2): DTGVSQNPRHKITKRGQNVTFRCDPISEHNRLYWYRQTLGQGPEFLTYFQNEAQLEKSRLLSDRFSAERPKGSFSTLEIQRTEQGDSAMYLCASSLSPSGLYGYTFGSGTRLTVV.

V and J are TRBV4-1 and TRBJ1-5, with a tentative D call TRBD1 (6 bases). The germline CDR1 and CDR2 sequences are MGHRA and YSYEKL. The CDR3 sequence is 16 residues long. V lost 1 base and J lost 5, with 15 bases in between. CDR3 DNA: TGCGCCAGCAGCCAAGGAATGGGGGCGAGCCATCAGCCCCAGCATTTT. It translates to CASSQGMGASHQPQHF.

This chain uses TRBV7-9 with TRBJ1-2, with D possibly being TRBD1 (5 bases). The germline gives CDR1 SEHNR, CDR2 FQNEAQ (reference sequence). There are 14 residues in the CDR3. Deletions cut 1 base from V and 6 bases from J, with 12 bases between. CDR3 coding DNA: TGTGCCAGCAGCTTAGGACCGGGAGGGGATGGCTACACCTTC. This encodes CASSLGPGGDGYTF.

The V call is TRBV28, the J call TRBJ1-1, with 7 nucleotides matching TRBD1. J lost 5 bases, V lost 6 bases, and 9 bases had no gene match. The CDR3 loop spans 14 amino acids. Germline V gene lookup returns CDR1 MDHEN and CDR2 SYDVKM. CDR3 residues: CASRNDRARTEAFF. The CDR3 DNA reads as TGTGCCAGCAGAAACGACAGGGCAAGGACTGAAGCTTTCTTT. The full variable domain, completed using reference TRBV28 and TRBJ1-1, is DVKVTQSSRYLVKRTGEKVFLECVQDMDHENMFWYRQDPGLGLRLIYFSYDVKMKEKGDIPEGYSVSREKKERFSLILESASTNQTSMYLCASRNDRARTEAFFGQGTRLTVV.

The chain joins TRBV5-1 to TRBJ2-5; D is unresolved. The V end lost 1 base, the J end lost 1 base, and 26 bases lay between the germline ends. The CDR3 totals 20 residues. Germline CDR1 is SGHRS and CDR2 is YFSETQ. This CDR3 reads CASSLWSLRRGRPPQETQYF. The CDR3 DNA reads TGCGCCAGCAGCTTGTGGTCCCTGCGTCGTGGGCGTCCCCCCCAAGAGACCCAGTACTTC.

The CDR3 region is CASSFWGGGTEAFF. In DNA form, the CDR3 reads TGTGCCAGCAGCTTCTGGGGAGGAGGCACTGAAGCTTTCTTT. V and J are TRBV11-1 and TRBJ1-1; no firm D call. The CDR3 contains 14 residues. Germline CDR1 is SGHAT and CDR2 is FQDESV (reference sequence). V was pared by 3 bases and J by 4 bases, with 12 bases between. Looking up the rest from reference TRBV11-1 and TRBJ1-1 gives the full variable domain: EAEVAQSPRYKITEKSQAVAFWCDPISGHATLYWYRQILGQGPELLVQFQDESVVDDSQLPKDRFSAERLKGVDSTLKIQPAELGDSAMYLCASSFWGGGTEAFFGQGTRLTVV.

This clone was seen a handful of times. The rearrangement uses TRBV14 and TRBJ2-4; perhaps TRBD1 as D (6 bases). Germline CDR1 and CDR2: SGHDN and FVKESK. This CDR3 is 14 amino acids long. V lost 1 base and J lost 6, with 10 bases in between. The CDR3 DNA reads TGTGCCAGCAGCCAAGGACAGGCACCAAACATTCAGTACTTC. Translation: CASSQGQAPNIQYF.

The chain carries TRBV28 and TRBJ1-3, with D uncertain. The CDR3 length is 17 residues. Trimming left V 5 bases short and J 3 bases short, with 20 bases between. CDR1 and CDR2 (germline): MDHEN, SYDVKM. CDR3 DNA sequence: TGTGCCAGCAGTCCCACGGGGAGAGGAGGCCTTGGAAACACCATATATTTT. It codes for CASSPTGRGGLGNTIYF.

About this clone: Different DNA sequences within this sample yield the same CDR3. This chain connects TRBV5-6 to TRBJ2-2; no reliable D call. Germline V lookup: CDR1 SGHDT, CDR2 YYEEEE. Trimming took 0 bases from V and 8 from J, leaving 8 bases between them. CDR3 length: 13 amino acids. DNA of the CDR3: TGTGCCAGCAGCTTGGAGGGTCCGGGGGAGCTGTTTTTT. Translation gives CASSLEGPGELFF. The entire variable domain, with the rest obtained from reference TRBV5-6 and TRBJ2-2, is as follows: DAGVTQSPTHLIKTRGQQVTLRCSPKSGHDTVSWYQQALGQGPQFIFQYYEEEERQRGNFPDRFSGHQFPNYSSELNVNALLLGDSALYLCASSLEGPGELFFGEGSRLTVL.

This clone was observed once. The chain uses TRBV30 and TRBJ1-2; the D gene is possibly TRBD1 (5 bases). The V gene lost 0 bases and the J gene lost 4 bases, with 18 bases spanning the gap. The V gene's germline CDR1 is GTSNPN and CDR2 SVGIG (reference sequence). The CDR3 spans 16 residues. CDR3 amino acids: CAWSVFDRVGGYGYTF. CDR3 in DNA: TGTGCCTGGAGTGTATTTGATAGGGTCGGGGGCTATGGCTACACCTTC. The variable domain in full, completed from reference TRBV30 and TRBJ1-2, reads SQTIHQWPATLVQPVGSPLSLECTVEGTSNPNLYWYRQAAGRGLQLLFYSVGIGQISSEVPQNLSASRPQDRQFILSSKKLLLSDSGFYLCAWSVFDRVGGYGYTFGSGTRLTVV.

The chain uses TRBV5-4 and TRBJ1-3; 7 nucleotides match TRBD1. The CDR3 is made up of 16 amino acids. The J segment lost 5 bases and the V segment lost 4 bases, leaving 12 bases of the junction unmatched. The germline CDR1 and CDR2 sequences are SGHNT and YYREEE (reference sequence). This CDR3 is CASSDRQGESRNTIYF. CDR3 DNA sequence: TGTGCCAGCAGCGATCGGCAGGGGGAATCGCGAAACACCATATATTTT.

This sequence joins TRBV19 and TRBJ1-4; TRBD1 is a possible D gene (6 bases). The CDR3 contains 17 residues. V was trimmed by 3 bases and J by 3 bases, leaving 17 bases between them. Germline V gene lookup returns CDR1 LNHDA and CDR2 SQIVND (reference sequence). CDR3 DNA sequence: TGTGCCAGTAGTATTTTTGGCGGACAGCCCGCTAATGAAAAACTGTTTTTT. Protein product: CASSIFGGQPANEKLFF.

This sequence joins TRBV7-2 and TRBJ2-1; D is ambiguous. The CDR3 runs to 14 residues. Per the germline V gene, CDR1 is SGHTA and CDR2 is FQGNSA. V shed 2 bases and J shed 8 bases, with 13 bases lying between them. The CDR3 reads CASSLSLGLDEQFF. CDR3 bases: TGTGCCAGCAGCTTAAGCCTAGGGTTAGATGAGCAGTTCTTC.

This rearrangement joins TRBV4-3 to TRBJ2-5, with D perhaps TRBD2 (5 bases). Germline V gives CDR1 LGHNA, CDR2 YSLEER. The V end lost 0 bases, the J end lost 4 bases, and 12 bases lay between the germline ends. The length of the CDR3 is 15 residues. The DNA of the CDR3 is TGCGCCAGCAGCCAAGATCTGGGAGAGGGAGAGACCCAGTACTTC. Translation gives CASSQDLGEGETQYF.

This chain joins TRBV7-2 and TRBJ1-1, with TRBD1 matching over 8 bases. The CDR3 spans 14 residues. The germline CDR1 and CDR2 sequences are SGHTA and FQGNSA. V lost 5 bases and J lost 12; bases outside the gene matches: 14. CDR3 DNA: TGTGCCAGCAGCGCCAGAGTCCGACAGGGGAAATCTTTCTTT. It is translated as CASSARVRQGKSFF.

J is TRBJ1-1 and V is TRBV2; D unclear. Trimming removed 2 bases from V and 3 bases from J, with 10 bases in between. Germline V gene data show CDR1 as SNHLY and CDR2 as FYNNEI. The CDR3 totals 14 residues. CDR3: CASSESGWHTEAFF. In DNA form, the CDR3 reads TGTGCCAGCAGTGAATCGGGGTGGCACACTGAAGCTTTCTTT. Full variable domain (remainder filled in from reference TRBV2 and TRBJ1-1): EPEVTQTPSHQVTQMGQEVILRCVPISNHLYFYWYRQILGQKVEFLVSFYNNEISEKSEIFDDQFSVERPDGSNFTLKIRSTKLEDSAMYFCASSESGWHTEAFFGQGTRLTVV.

V is TRBV7-3 and J is TRBJ1-1, with D perhaps matching TRBD1 (5 bases). Germline V gene data show CDR1 as SGHTA and CDR2 as FQGTGA. Trimming removed 5 bases from V and 1 base from J, with 23 bases in between. CDR3 length equals 18 residues. The CDR3 DNA reads as TGTGCCAGCAGCCCCCACTTCATACGGGGGTACAGGAACACTGAAGCTTTCTTT. Amino acid sequence: CASSPHFIRGYRNTEAFF. Together with reference TRBV7-3 and TRBJ1-1, the CDR3 gives the full variable domain: GAGVSQTPSNKVTEKGKYVELRCDPISGHTALYWYRQSLGQGPEFLIYFQGTGAADDSGLPNDRFFAVRPEGSVSTLKIQRTERGDSAVYLCASSPHFIRGYRNTEAFFGQGTRLTVV.

The chain joins TRBV5-4 to TRBJ2-7, with D possibly TRBD1 on 5 matching bases. CDR3 length equals 14 residues. The germline V gene encodes CDR1 SGHNT and CDR2 YYREEE (reference sequence). The V end was cut by 0 bases, the J end by 7 bases, with 14 bases between. The CDR3 loop reads CASSLAIPSGEQYF. The CDR3 DNA reads as TGTGCCAGCAGCTTGGCGATACCTTCAGGGGAGCAGTACTTC.

V gene TRBV5-8 combines with J gene TRBJ1-1; possible D gene TRBD1, 5 bases. The germline gives CDR1 SGHTS, CDR2 YDEGEE. The CDR3 extends over 16 amino acids. Trimming stripped 4 bases from V and 5 bases from J, with 21 bases between. Here the CDR3 DNA reads TGTGCCAGCAGCCGTCCGGGACGGTTACTATGGACTGAAGCTTTCTTT. Translating gives CASSRPGRLLWTEAFF.

The chain has TRBV28 and TRBJ1-2, with TRBD1 matching over 8 bases. CDR1 and CDR2 (germline): MDHEN, SYDVKM. This CDR3 region has 15 residues. Germline trimming cut 6 bases from V and 1 base from J; bases unmatched to any gene: 7. The DNA of the CDR3 is TGTGCCAGCAGCTCACAGGGGGTCAGTAACTATGGCTACACCTTC. It translates to CASSSQGVSNYGYTF.